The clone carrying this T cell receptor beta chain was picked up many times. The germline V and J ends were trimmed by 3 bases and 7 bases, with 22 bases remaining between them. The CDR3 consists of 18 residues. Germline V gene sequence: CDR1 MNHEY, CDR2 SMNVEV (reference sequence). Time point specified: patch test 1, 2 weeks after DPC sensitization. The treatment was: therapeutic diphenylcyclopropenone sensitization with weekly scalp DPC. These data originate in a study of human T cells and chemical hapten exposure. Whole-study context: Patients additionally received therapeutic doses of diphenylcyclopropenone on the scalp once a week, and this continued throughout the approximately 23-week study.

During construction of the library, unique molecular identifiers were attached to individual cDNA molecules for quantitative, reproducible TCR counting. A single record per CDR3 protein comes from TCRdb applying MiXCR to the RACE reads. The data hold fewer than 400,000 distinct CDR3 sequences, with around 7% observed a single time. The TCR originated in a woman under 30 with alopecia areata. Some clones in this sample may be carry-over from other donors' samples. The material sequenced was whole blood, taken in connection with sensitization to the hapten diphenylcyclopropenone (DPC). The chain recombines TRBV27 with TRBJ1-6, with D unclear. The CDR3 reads CASSLRSGALTGNSPLHF. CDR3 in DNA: TGTGCCAGCAGTTTGCGGTCAGGAGCACTTACCGGGAATTCACCCCTCCACTTT.